This TCR beta chain was identified in a study of cytomegalovirus exposure and HLA in healthy donors. Whole-study findings and limits: Sequencing probably produced one cluster of sequence variants that were highly shared.

Note on this clone: What it recognizes is unknown.

The PCR used 60 Vbeta and 13 Jbeta primers. The assay was immunoSEQ multiplex PCR, and TCRdb's table has in-frame clones only and misses some. There are approximately 180,000 clones in the sample; about four fifths occur only once, and approximately 1% lies in the top ten. Germline lookup yields CDR1 SGDLS and CDR2 YYNGEE. This CDR3 comprises 17 residues. Trimming took 3 bases from V and 7 from J; bases not matched to a gene: 13. The receptor was derived from a woman aged 40-49 years in good health and CMV-seronegative. The sequenced sample consisted of PBMCs. V gene TRBV9 combines with J gene TRBJ2-1; 10 nucleotides line up with TRBD2. CDR3 region: CASSAVSTSGAVNEQFF. The CDR3 DNA follows: TGTGCCAGCAGCGCCGTCTCCACTAGCGGGGCCGTGAATGAGCAGTTCTTC.